Each of the 14 T cell receptor beta chains below was sequenced from the same sample in a study of blood T cell repertoires in COVID-19. Sequencing used immunoSEQ multiplex PCR; TCRdb keeps in-frame clones, though not all of them. The repertoire holds 200,000 to 250,000 clones, with about 85% as singletons. Material for sequencing was peripheral blood. Receptor source: a woman of 80 years or more with COVID-19, enrolled during active disease.

The chain carries TRBV9 and TRBJ1-4; TRBD1 might be the D (6 bases). Germline CDR1 reads SGDLS; CDR2 reads YYNGEE. Trimming removed 5 bases at V and 0 bases at J, with 8 bases between. CDR3 length: 14 residues. The CDR3 region has the DNA TGTGCCAGCAGTGCAGGGGCAACTAATGAAAAACTGTTTTTT. Residues: CASSAGATNEKLFF.

CDR3 bases: TGTGCCAGCAGCGGAACTAGCGGGGGGGCTACAGATACGCAGTATTTT. It translates to CASSGTSGGATDTQYF. The rearrangement links TRBV9 to TRBJ2-3, with TRBD2 matching over 13 bases. After removal of 3 bases from V and 3 bases from J, the junction contained 4 bases not matched to a gene. Per the germline V gene, CDR1 is SGDLS and CDR2 is YYNGEE. CDR3 size: 16 residues.

This clone was recorded a few times. The rearrangement links TRBV7-2 to TRBJ2-5, with 12 bases identical to TRBD2. CDR3 length: 15 amino acids. Trimming took 5 bases from V and 5 from J; bases not matched to a gene: 6. Germline loops: CDR1 SGHTA, CDR2 FQGNSA. Written as DNA, the CDR3 is TGTGCCAGCAGCCTCGCAGGACTAGCGGGGGAGACCCAGTACTTC. This gives the protein CASSLAGLAGETQYF.

V and J are TRBV3-1 (or the pseudogene TRBV3-2) and TRBJ1-1; TRBD1 matches at 7 bases. Per germline, CDR1 LGHDT and CDR2 YNNKEL (reference sequence). This CDR3 contains 15 residues. The V and J ends lost 4 bases and 3 bases, in that order; junction bases with no gene match: 8. The CDR3 DNA reads as TGTGCCAGCAGCCTCGGGACAGTTAGGGACACTGAAGCTTTCTTT. Protein product: CASSLGTVRDTEAFF.

The rearrangement joins TRBV10-3 to TRBJ2-7; a weak D match, TRBD1 (5 bases). Germline CDR1 and CDR2: ENHRY and SYGVKD. The CDR3 spans 16 residues. The V end was cut by 2 bases, the J end by 0 bases, with 14 bases between. CDR3 nucleotide sequence: TGTGCCATCAGTGAGCAAGTCTTGACAGTCTCCTACGAGCAGTACTTC. Protein product: CAISEQVLTVSYEQYF.

The chain recombines TRBV2 with TRBJ1-1; unclear D gene. Germline V gene sequence: CDR1 SNHLY, CDR2 FYNNEI. This CDR3 spans 13 amino acids. Trimming took 4 bases from V and 0 from J, leaving 6 bases between them. The CDR3 bases are TGTGCCAGCAGTGGGGAGTTGAACACTGAAGCTTTCTTT. This gives the protein CASSGELNTEAFF.

The rearrangement uses TRBV4-2 and TRBJ2-5; maybe TRBD2 (5 bases). Per germline, CDR1 LGHNA and CDR2 YNFKEQ. Trimming stripped 0 bases from V and 5 bases from J, with 16 bases between. The CDR3 runs 16 residues. CDR3 residues: CASSQDERGSWETQYF. The CDR3 DNA reads as TGTGCCAGCAGCCAAGATGAACGGGGAAGTTGGGAGACCCAGTACTTC.

This clone appeared once. The chain links TRBV7-9 to TRBJ1-4, with 7 positions matching TRBD1. Trimming at V came to 5 bases and at J to 7 bases, leaving 7 bases not matched to a gene. The CDR3 loop spans 14 amino acids. Germline V CDR1 and CDR2: SEHNR, FQNEAQ (reference sequence). CDR3 nucleotide sequence: TGTGCCAGCAGCCCGACAGGGAAAGGTGAAAAACTGTTTTTT. It encodes CASSPTGKGEKLFF. Variable domain in full (rest from reference TRBV7-9 and TRBJ1-4): DTGVSQNPRHKITKRGQNVTFRCDPISEHNRLYWYRQTLGQGPEFLTYFQNEAQLEKSRLLSDRFSAERPKGSFSTLEIQRTEQGDSAMYLCASSPTGKGEKLFFGSGTQLSVL.

V is TRBV5-5 and J is TRBJ2-1; 12 nucleotides match TRBD2. Germline CDR1 reads SGHKS; CDR2 reads YYEKEE (reference sequence). The J segment lost 9 bases and the V segment lost 2 bases, leaving 6 bases of the junction unmatched. CDR3 length: 15 amino acids. The CDR3 bases are TGTGCCAGCAGCTTCCCTAGCGGGGGGGATGGTGAGCAGTTCTTC. Its translation is CASSFPSGGDGEQFF.

The chain's CDR3 is CASSLRFPSGGAEQETQYF. In DNA form, the CDR3 reads TGTGCCAGCAGCTTAAGGTTTCCTAGCGGGGGAGCCGAACAAGAGACCCAGTACTTC. The chain joins TRBV7-8 to TRBJ2-5; TRBD2 aligns across 10 bases. Trimming took 2 bases from V and 2 from J; bases not matched to a gene: 14. CDR1 is SGHVS and CDR2 is FQNEAQ in the germline V gene. The CDR3 spans 19 residues.

The CDR3 DNA is TGTGCCAGCTCACCCCGTCAGGGCTCTGACACTGAAGCTTTCTTT. Encoded protein: CASSPRQGSDTEAFF. The gene calls are TRBV18 and TRBJ1-1; D might be TRBD1 (5 bases). Looked up from germline, CDR1 is KGHSH and CDR2 is LQKENI. The CDR3 is made up of 15 amino acids. The V end was cut by 3 bases, the J end by 3 bases, with 14 bases between.

About this clone: Other nucleotide sequences in the sample specify the same CDR3. The chain has TRBV3-1 (or the pseudogene TRBV3-2) and TRBJ2-5; D possibly corresponds to TRBD2 (7 bases). V was clipped by 3 bases and J by 4 bases, with 12 bases between them. Germline V gene sequence: CDR1 LGHDT, CDR2 YNNKEL (reference sequence). The CDR3 covers 14 residues. CDR3 sequence: CASSQLGGGETQYF. The DNA of the CDR3 is TGTGCCAGCAGCCAGCTAGGGGGGGGAGAGACCCAGTACTTC.

The chain couples TRBV28 to TRBJ1-4; a possible D gene is TRBD1 (5 bases). V was shortened by 1 base and J by 4 bases, with 10 bases between the two germline ends. The germline gives CDR1 MDHEN, CDR2 SYDVKM. This CDR3 has 15 residues. The CDR3 nucleotides are TGTGCCAGCAGTTTATCCCGACAGATTAATGAAAAACTGTTTTTT. Translation gives CASSLSRQINEKLFF.

A single count supports this clone. The rearrangement joins TRBV10-3 to TRBJ2-5, with 8 nucleotides matching TRBD2. Germline V CDR1 and CDR2: ENHRY, SYGVKD. This CDR3 comprises 15 residues. V lost 10 bases, J lost 4 bases, and 14 bases stayed unmatched. Here the CDR3 DNA reads TGTGCCAGCTGCGTGAAGGCGGGGGGATCAGAGACCCAGTACTTC. Its translation: CASCVKAGGSETQYF.